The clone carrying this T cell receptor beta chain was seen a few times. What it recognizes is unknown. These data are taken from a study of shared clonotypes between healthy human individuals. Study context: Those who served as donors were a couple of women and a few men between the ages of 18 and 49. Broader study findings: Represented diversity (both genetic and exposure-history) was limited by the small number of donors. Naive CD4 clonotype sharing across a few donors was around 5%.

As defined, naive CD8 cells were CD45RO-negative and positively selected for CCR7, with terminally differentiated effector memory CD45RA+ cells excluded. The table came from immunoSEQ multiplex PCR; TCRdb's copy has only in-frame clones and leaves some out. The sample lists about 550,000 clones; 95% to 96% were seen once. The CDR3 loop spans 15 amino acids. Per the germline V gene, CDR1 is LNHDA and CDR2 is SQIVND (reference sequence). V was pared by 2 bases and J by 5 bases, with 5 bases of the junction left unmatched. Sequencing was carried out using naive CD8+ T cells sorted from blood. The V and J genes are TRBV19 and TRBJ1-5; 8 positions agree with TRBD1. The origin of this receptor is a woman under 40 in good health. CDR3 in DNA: TGTGCCAGTAGTATACTGGACAGGGAGGATCAGCCCCAGCATTTT. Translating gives CASSILDREDQPQHF.